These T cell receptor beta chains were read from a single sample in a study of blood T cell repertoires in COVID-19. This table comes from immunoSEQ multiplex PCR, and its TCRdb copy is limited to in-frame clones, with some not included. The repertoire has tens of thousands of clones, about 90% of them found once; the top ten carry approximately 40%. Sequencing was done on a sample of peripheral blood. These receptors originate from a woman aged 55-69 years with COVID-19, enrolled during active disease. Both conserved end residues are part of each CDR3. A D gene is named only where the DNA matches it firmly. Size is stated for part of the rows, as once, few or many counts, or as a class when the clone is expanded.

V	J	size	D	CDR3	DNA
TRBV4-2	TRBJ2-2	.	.	CASSYDGEAGELFF	TGTGCCAGCAGCTACGACGGAGAGGCCGGGGAGCTGTTTTTT
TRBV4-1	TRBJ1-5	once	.	CASSQREGAVQPQHF	TGCGCCAGCAGCCAGCGCGAAGGGGCTGTTCAGCCCCAGCATTTT
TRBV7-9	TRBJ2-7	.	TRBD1	CASRSRDRAYEQYF	TGTGCCAGTCGCTCCCGGGACAGAGCCTACGAGCAGTACTTC
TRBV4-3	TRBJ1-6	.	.	CASSQGSGDNSPLHF	TGCGCCAGCAGCCAAGGTTCAGGGGATAATTCACCCCTCCACTTT
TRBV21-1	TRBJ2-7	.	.	CASSGRRRGGLEGFSYEQYF	TGTGCCAGCAGCGGGCGGCGACGGGGGGGACTTGAGGGGTTTTCCTACGAGCAGTACTTC
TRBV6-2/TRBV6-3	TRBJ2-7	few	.	CASSLPQDYRYEQYF	TGTGCCAGCAGCCTCCCCCAGGACTATCGCTACGAGCAGTACTTC
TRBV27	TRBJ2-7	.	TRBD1	CASGQGESWYRGKEQYF	TGTGCCAGCGGACAGGGGGAAAGTTGGTACCGTGGGAAAGAGCAGTACTTC
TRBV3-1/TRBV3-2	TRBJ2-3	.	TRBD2	CASSLDRLAGAGTQYF	TGTGCCAGCAGCCTCGACCGACTAGCGGGAGCCGGGACGCAGTATTTT
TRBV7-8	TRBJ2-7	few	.	CASSLSGDPIIYEQYF	TGTGCCAGCAGCTTATCGGGGGACCCTATCATCTACGAGCAGTACTTC
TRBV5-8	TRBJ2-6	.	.	CASTSLRVTSGANVLTF	TGTGCCAGCACCTCACTTCGGGTCACATCTGGGGCCAACGTCCTGACTTTC
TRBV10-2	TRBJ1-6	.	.	CASSVDRNSPLHF	TGCGCCAGCAGTGTCGACAGGAATTCACCCCTCCACTTT
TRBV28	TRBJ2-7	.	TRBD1	CASSSFSGQGYEQYF	TGTGCCAGCAGTTCCTTCTCGGGACAGGGGTACGAGCAGTACTTC
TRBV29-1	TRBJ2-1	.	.	CSVNRLSGTTNEQFF	TGCAGCGTAAACCGATTGAGCGGGACAACGAATGAGCAGTTCTTC
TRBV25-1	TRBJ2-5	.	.	CASSESGRGYETQYF	TGTGCCAGCAGTGAGTCAGGCAGGGGATATGAGACCCAGTACTTC
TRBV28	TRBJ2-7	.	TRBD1	CASSLSRTGGLYEQYF	TGTGCCAGCAGTTTATCCCGGACAGGGGGGCTCTACGAGCAGTACTTC
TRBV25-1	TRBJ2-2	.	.	CASSDISGNTGELFF	TGTGCCAGCAGTGATATATCAGGGAACACCGGGGAGCTGTTTTTT
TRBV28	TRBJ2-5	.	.	CASSLQRKNKETQYF	TGTGCCAGCAGTCTCCAGAGGAAGAACAAAGAGACCCAGTACTTC
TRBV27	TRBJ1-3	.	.	CASSPLRDLDSGNTIYF	TGTGCCAGCAGTCCCCTCAGGGACTTGGACTCTGGAAACACCATATATTTT
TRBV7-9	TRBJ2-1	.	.	CASSGRGLASNEQFF	TGTGCCAGCAGCGGGCGGGGCCTAGCGTCCAATGAGCAGTTCTTC
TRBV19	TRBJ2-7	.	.	CASSEVAKTTYEQYF	TGTGCCAGTAGTGAGGTGGCCAAAACCACCTACGAGCAGTACTTC
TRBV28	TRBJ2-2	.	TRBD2	CASSPSGLAGELFF	TGTGCCAGCAGTCCCTCGGGACTAGCCGGGGAGCTGTTTTTT
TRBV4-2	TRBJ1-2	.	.	CASSQETVSNYGYTF	TGTGCCAGCAGCCAAGAAACAGTATCTAACTATGGCTACACCTTC
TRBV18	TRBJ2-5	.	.	CASSSGSPGGTQYF	TGTGCCAGCTCATCCGGGTCTCCTGGCGGGACCCAGTACTTC
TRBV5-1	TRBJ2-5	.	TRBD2	CASSLGLAGDQETQYF	TGCGCCAGCAGCTTGGGACTAGCGGGGGACCAAGAGACCCAGTACTTC
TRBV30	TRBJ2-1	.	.	CAWTVGGASYNEQFF	TGTGCCTGGACCGTGGGGGGGGCTTCCTACAATGAGCAGTTCTTC
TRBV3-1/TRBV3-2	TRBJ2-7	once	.	CASSLSDKSYEQYF	TGTGCCAGCAGCCTCTCGGACAAGTCCTACGAGCAGTACTTC
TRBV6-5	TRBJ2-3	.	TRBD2	CASSSIAGGEDTQYF	TGTGCCAGCAGTTCCATAGCGGGAGGCGAAGATACGCAGTATTTT
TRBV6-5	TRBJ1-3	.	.	CASSPGLSSGNTIYF	TGTGCCAGCAGTCCGGGACTCAGCTCTGGAAACACCATATATTTT
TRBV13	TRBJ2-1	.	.	CASSARDRSNEQFF	TGTGCCAGCAGCGCTAGAGACAGGTCCAATGAGCAGTTCTTC
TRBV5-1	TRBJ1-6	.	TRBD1	CASSLETGLGSPLHF	TGCGCCAGCAGCTTGGAGACAGGGCTTGGATCACCCCTCCACTTT
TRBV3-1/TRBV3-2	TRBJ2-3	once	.	CASSQDLKDSADTQYF	TGTGCCAGCAGCCAAGATTTAAAAGATTCGGCAGATACGCAGTATTTT
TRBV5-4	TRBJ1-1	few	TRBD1	CASSLGWTGVTEAFF	TGTGCCAGCAGCTTGGGGTGGACAGGGGTCACTGAAGCTTTCTTT